This is a list of T cell receptor beta chains from one sample in a study of control samples from healthy donors and cancer patients. Clones were read by immunoSEQ multiplex PCR, and TCRdb kept only the in-frame ones, dropping some. This sample has roughly 450,000 clones, with around 90% found just once. Sequencing was performed on PBMCs. The receptors originated from a man aged 35 to 55 with head and neck cancer. The CDR3 runs from the conserved cysteine through the conserved F or W.

J gene | V gene | CDR3 protein
TRBJ2-1 | TRBV28 | CASRLGGSYNEQFF
TRBJ2-6 | TRBV4-1 | CASSQDAEGANSGANVLTF
TRBJ1-6 | TRBV30 | CASDRDNSPLHF
TRBJ1-6 | TRBV11-2 | CASSGQGNNSPLHF
TRBJ2-7 | TRBV11-2 | CASSLLGQATYEQYF
TRBJ1-5 | TRBV7-9 | CASSLQGSNQPQHF
TRBJ2-5 | TRBV5-4 | CASSLQGEETQYF
TRBJ1-6 | TRBV6-1 | CASSEDGLTPNSPLHF
TRBJ2-1 | TRBV7-2 | CASSLAGPANEQFF
TRBJ2-7 | TRBV2 | CASQTATPTSVGYEQYF
TRBJ1-3 | TRBV19 | CASRETPAGNTIYF
TRBJ1-1 | TRBV28 | CASSSDSGTGVFGTEAFF
TRBJ1-2 | TRBV5-1 | CASSSGYADYGYTF
TRBJ1-2 | TRBV28 | CASSSSTQPRGYTF
TRBJ2-1 | TRBV4-3 | CASSQEGSGGGTYNEQFF
TRBJ2-1 | TRBV29-1 | CSVGDLGYNEQFF
TRBJ1-1 | TRBV13 | CASSIRGANTEAFF
TRBJ2-7 | TRBV14 | CASSPRRRATPYEQYF
TRBJ2-1 | TRBV19 | CASSTQRLAGNYNEQFF
TRBJ1-1 | TRBV28 | CASSLSQGATFF
TRBJ2-1 | TRBV24-1 | CATSVGGGSVNEQFF
TRBJ2-1 | TRBV4-1 | CASSPYGGRSSYNEQFF
TRBJ1-1 | TRBV7-9 | CASSPLWNAEAFF
TRBJ2-7 | TRBV1 | CTSPGAWCYEQYF
TRBJ2-2 | TRBV5-1 | CASSFTGVTGELFF
TRBJ2-7 | TRBV6-5 | CASSSVTGWNEQYF
TRBJ2-1 | TRBV5-1 | CASSLALLVLRDEQFF